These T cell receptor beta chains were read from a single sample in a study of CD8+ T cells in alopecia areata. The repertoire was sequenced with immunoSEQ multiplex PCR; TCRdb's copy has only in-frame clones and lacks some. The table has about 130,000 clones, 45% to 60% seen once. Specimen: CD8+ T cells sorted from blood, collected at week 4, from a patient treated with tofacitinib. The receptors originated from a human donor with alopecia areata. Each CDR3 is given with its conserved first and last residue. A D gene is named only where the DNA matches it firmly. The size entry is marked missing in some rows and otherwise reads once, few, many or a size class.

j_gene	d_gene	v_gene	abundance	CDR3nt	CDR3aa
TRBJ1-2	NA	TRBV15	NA	TGTGCCACCAGCAGCAGCTATGGCTACACCTTC	CATSSSYGYTF
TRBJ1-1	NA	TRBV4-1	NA	TGCGCCAGCAGCCAAGATCCGCCGTTAGGGAACACTGAAGCTTTCTTT	CASSQDPPLGNTEAFF
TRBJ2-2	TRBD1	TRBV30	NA	TGTGCCTGGAGTGTAGAGGGGGCAGGGCGCACCGGGGAGCTGTTTTTT	CAWSVEGAGRTGELFF
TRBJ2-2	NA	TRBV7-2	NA	TGTGCCAGCAGCTTAGTGGCAGGCGGGGAGCTGTTTTTT	CASSLVAGGELFF
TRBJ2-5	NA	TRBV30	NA	TGTGCCTGGAGCGATCTCTCTGAACAACTCCAAGAGACCCAGTACTTC	CAWSDLSEQLQETQYF
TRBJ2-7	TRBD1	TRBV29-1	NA	TGCAGCGTTTTTGGAGGACAGGGCTCCTACGAGCAGTACTTC	CSVFGGQGSYEQYF
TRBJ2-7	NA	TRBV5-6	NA	TGTGCCAGCAGCTTTTTGGTCACGTTCTACGAGCAGTACTTC	CASSFLVTFYEQYF
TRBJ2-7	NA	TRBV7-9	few	TGTGCCAGCAGCTCCGGGCGAGGGGACCCCGCACTAAGAAAGTACTTC	CASSSGRGDPALRKYF
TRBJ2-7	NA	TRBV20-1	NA	TGCAGTGCTAGGCATAGGTACGAGCAGTACTTC	CSARHRYEQYF
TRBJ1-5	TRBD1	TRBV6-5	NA	TGTGCCGCAGGAACAGGGGGAGAGCAGCCCCAGCATTTT	CAAGTGGEQPQHF
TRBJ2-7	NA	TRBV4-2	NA	TGTGCCAGCAGCCAAGCCCTGGGGCGGGGCTACGAGCAGTACTTC	CASSQALGRGYEQYF
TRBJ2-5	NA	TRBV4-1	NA	TGCGCCAGCAGCCAAAACGGGGAGGAGACCCAGTACTTC	CASSQNGEETQYF
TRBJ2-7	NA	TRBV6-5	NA	TGTGCCAGCAGTTACGGGGGACCTGGATACGAGCAGTACTTC	CASSYGGPGYEQYF
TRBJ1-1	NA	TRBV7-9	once	TGTGCCAGCAGCCCGTCGCCTGAAGCTTTCTTT	CASSPSPEAFF
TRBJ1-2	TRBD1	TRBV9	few	TGTGCCAGCAGCGTAGCAACCCAGGGGGCTTCTGGCTACACCTTC	CASSVATQGASGYTF
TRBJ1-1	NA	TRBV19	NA	TGTGCCAGTAGTATAGCGGGTCGGAAGGGGAACACTGAAGCTTTCTTT	CASSIAGRKGNTEAFF
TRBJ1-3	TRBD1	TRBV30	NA	TGTGCCTGGAGTGTTATAAGGACAGGCAGAAACACCATATATTTT	CAWSVIRTGRNTIYF
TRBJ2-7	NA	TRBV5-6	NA	TGTGCCAGCAGCTTGACAGCCAGCTCCTACGAGCAGTACTTC	CASSLTASSYEQYF
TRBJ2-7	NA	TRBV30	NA	TGTGCCTGGAGTGTGGACCATGCCTACGAGCAGTACTTC	CAWSVDHAYEQYF
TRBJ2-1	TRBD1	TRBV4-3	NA	TGCGCCAGCAGCCGAAACAGGGGGACCTACAATGAGCAGTTCTTC	CASSRNRGTYNEQFF
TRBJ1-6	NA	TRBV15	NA	TGTGCCACCAGCAGCGGGACATGGACTTCACCCCTCCACTTT	CATSSGTWTSPLHF
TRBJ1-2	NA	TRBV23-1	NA	TGCGCCAGCAGCCTCCGGGGGGGACCTGGCTACACCTTC	CASSLRGGPGYTF
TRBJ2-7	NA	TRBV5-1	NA	TGCGCCAGCAGCTTGATGACCAACTACGAGCAGTACTTC	CASSLMTNYEQYF
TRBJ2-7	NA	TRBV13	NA	TGTGCCAGCAGCTTAGGCGACGCCTACGAGCAGTACTTC	CASSLGDAYEQYF
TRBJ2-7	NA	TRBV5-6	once	TGTGCCAGCAGCGCCGGGGACGGTTACGAGCAGTACTTC	CASSAGDGYEQYF
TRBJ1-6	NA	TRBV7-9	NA	TGTGCCAGCAGCTTAGAGGCAGGGGATTCACCCCTCCACTTT	CASSLEAGDSPLHF
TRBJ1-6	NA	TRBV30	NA	TGTGCCTGGAGTGGGGGGGCAGGGAATTCACCCCTCCACTTT	CAWSGGAGNSPLHF
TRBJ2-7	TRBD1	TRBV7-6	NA	TGTGCCAGCAGCCGAAAGGGGGCACAGCAGTACTTC	CASSRKGAQQYF
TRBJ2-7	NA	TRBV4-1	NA	TGCGCCAGCAGCCAAGCTACAGGACGGAACTACGAGCAGTACTTC	CASSQATGRNYEQYF
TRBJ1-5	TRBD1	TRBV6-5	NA	TGTGCCAGCAGCCCGGATACAGGGGTGGCGCCCCAGCATTTT	CASSPDTGVAPQHF
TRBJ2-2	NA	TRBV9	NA	TGTGCCAGCAGCGCAGAGTCCGGGGAGCTGTTTTTT	CASSAESGELFF
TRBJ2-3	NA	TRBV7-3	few	TGTGCCAGCAGCTTTAGTGGTAGCACAGATACGCAGTATTTT	CASSFSGSTDTQYF
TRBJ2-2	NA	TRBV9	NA	TGTGCCAGCAGCGTAAATTCCCCCGGGGAGCTGTTTTTT	CASSVNSPGELFF
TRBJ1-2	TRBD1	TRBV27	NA	TGTGCCAGCACCGAGACAGGGGGCGCGAGGGGCTACACCTTC	CASTETGGARGYTF
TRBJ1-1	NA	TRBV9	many	TGTGCCAGCAGCGTTACCGGGACGGAAAGAGCTGAAGCTTTCTTT	CASSVTGTERAEAFF
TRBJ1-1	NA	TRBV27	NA	TGTGCCAGCAGATGGGTAGGAACGGTGAACACTGAAGCTTTCTTT	CASRWVGTVNTEAFF
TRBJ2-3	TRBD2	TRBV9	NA	TGTGCCAGCAGCGCTAGCGGGGTTACAGATACGCAGTATTTT	CASSASGVTDTQYF
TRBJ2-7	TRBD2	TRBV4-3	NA	TGCGCCAGCAGCCAGAGCGGGGGACTCAACTACGAGCAGTACTTC	CASSQSGGLNYEQYF
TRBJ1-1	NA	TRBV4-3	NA	TGCGCCAGCAGCCAAGTGGTGGACTCCAGGGGGAACACTGAAGCTTTCTTT	CASSQVVDSRGNTEAFF
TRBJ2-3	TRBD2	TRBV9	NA	TGTGCCAGCAGCGTAGCCCCCTGGGGTAGCGGGGGAACAGATACGCAGTATTTT	CASSVAPWGSGGTDTQYF
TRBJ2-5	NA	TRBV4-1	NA	TGCGCCAGCAGCCAAGACGGAGAAGAGACCCAGTACTTC	CASSQDGEETQYF
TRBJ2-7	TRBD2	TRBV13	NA	TGTGCCAGCAGCAACGGGACTAGCGGTACTCCCTACGAGCAGTACTTC	CASSNGTSGTPYEQYF
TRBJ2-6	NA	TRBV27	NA	TGTGCCAGCGGGAACTCTGGGGCCAACGTCCTGACTTTC	CASGNSGANVLTF